What follows are 9 T cell receptor beta chains derived from one specimen sequenced in a study of blood T cell repertoires in COVID-19. Data came from immunoSEQ multiplex PCR; TCRdb stores just in-frame clones and leaves some out. The sample records almost 400,000 clones, roughly nine tenths being singletons. The sample taken for sequencing was PBMCs or T cells enriched from blood (not recorded which). The receptors here all came from a woman aged 25 to 45 who had recovered from COVID-19.

The V gene is TRBV5-4, the J gene TRBJ1-6; 8 nucleotides match TRBD1. Germline V gives CDR1 SGHNT, CDR2 YYREEE (reference sequence). With V trimmed by 0 bases and J by 8 bases, 4 bases remained unmatched. This CDR3 is 15 amino acids long. The CDR3 bases are TGTGCCAGCAGCTTGGGGACAGGGTGGGATTCACCCCTCCACTTT. As protein: CASSLGTGWDSPLHF.

The J gene is TRBJ1-2, the V gene TRBV9; 7 nucleotides agree with TRBD1. Germline CDR1 and CDR2: SGDLS and YYNGEE. The CDR3 runs to 15 residues. Trimming cost V 3 bases and J 6 bases; bases outside gene matches: 11. The CDR3 loop reads CASSARTGPRDGYTF. The CDR3 region has the DNA TGTGCCAGCAGCGCACGGACAGGACCGCGTGATGGCTACACCTTC. Variable domain in full (rest from reference TRBV9 and TRBJ1-2): DSGVTQTPKHLITATGQRVTLRCSPRSGDLSVYWYQQSLDQGLQFLIQYYNGEERAKGNILERFSAQQFPDLHSELNLSSLELGDSALYFCASSARTGPRDGYTFGSGTRLTVV.

The chain combines TRBV30 with TRBJ1-2, with D possibly being TRBD1 (5 bases). Germline assignment: CDR1 GTSNPN and CDR2 SVGIG (reference sequence). The CDR3 runs 13 residues. Trimming removed 2 bases at V and 2 bases at J, with 9 bases between. CDR3 nucleotides: TGTGCCTGGAGTCAGGGCCGGAACTATGGCTACACCTTC. Translating gives CAWSQGRNYGYTF. Full variable domain (rest looked up from reference TRBV30 and TRBJ1-2): SQTIHQWPATLVQPVGSPLSLECTVEGTSNPNLYWYRQAAGRGLQLLFYSVGIGQISSEVPQNLSASRPQDRQFILSSKKLLLSDSGFYLCAWSQGRNYGYTFGSGTRLTVV.

Regarding this clone: Additional DNA sequences in this sample encode the identical CDR3. The V gene is TRBV19, the J gene TRBJ2-2, with D uncertain. The CDR3 is made up of 14 amino acids. V lost 6 bases, J lost 1 base, and 9 bases lay in between. Germline CDR1 reads LNHDA; CDR2 reads SQIVND (reference sequence). The CDR3 reads CASSLNRNTGELFF. In nucleotides, the CDR3 is TGTGCCAGTAGCCTTAACAGGAACACCGGGGAGCTGTTTTTT.

The chain is built from TRBV10-2 and TRBJ1-3, with D hard to call. This CDR3 contains 14 residues. Trimming cost V 6 bases and J 0 bases, with 9 bases left between them. Germline CDR1 WSHSY, CDR2 SAAADI. The CDR3 nucleotides read TGCGCCAGCAGCCCTAATTCCTCTGGAAACACCATATATTTT. Residues: CASSPNSSGNTIYF.

The chain uses TRBV30 and TRBJ2-7; possibly TRBD1 for D (6 bases). CDR1 is GTSNPN, CDR2 SVGIG, per germline (reference sequence). V was shortened by 3 bases and J by 5 bases, with 11 bases between the two germline ends. The CDR3 extends over 12 amino acids. The CDR3 DNA reads as TGTGCCTGGAGCGCTCAGGGGAACGAGCAGTACTTC. Translated, it gives CAWSAQGNEQYF. Full variable domain (remainder filled in from reference TRBV30 and TRBJ2-7): SQTIHQWPATLVQPVGSPLSLECTVEGTSNPNLYWYRQAAGRGLQLLFYSVGIGQISSEVPQNLSASRPQDRQFILSSKKLLLSDSGFYLCAWSAQGNEQYFGPGTRLTVT.

In this sample, this clone turned up once. This sequence joins TRBV9 and TRBJ2-7; 8 bases fit TRBD1. Germline V CDR1 and CDR2: SGDLS, YYNGEE. The CDR3 is 15 amino acids. J lost 2 bases, V lost 4 bases, and 8 bases had no gene match. Here the CDR3 DNA reads TGTGCCAGCAGCCCCCGGACAGGGAGTACCTACGAGCAGTACTTC. Translating gives CASSPRTGSTYEQYF.

The chain employs TRBV3-1 (or the pseudogene TRBV3-2) and TRBJ1-6, with 11 bases that match TRBD1. The CDR3 runs 19 residues. The V and J ends lost 2 bases and 7 bases, in that order; junction bases with no gene match: 13. CDR1 and CDR2 from the germline V gene are LGHDT and YNNKEL (reference sequence). The CDR3 DNA is TGTGCCAGCAGCCAAAGTGGTTTAAGGACAGGGGGCGGAAATTCACCCCTCCACTTT. Translation: CASSQSGLRTGGGNSPLHF.

This clone appeared once. The rearrangement links TRBV30 to TRBJ1-2; D uncertain. The CDR3 contains 12 residues. CDR1 and CDR2 from the germline V gene are GTSNPN and SVGIG (reference sequence). The V and J ends lost 2 bases and 3 bases respectively, with 7 bases between them. CDR3 sequence reads: CAWSRGYYGYTF. CDR3 DNA: TGTGCCTGGAGTCGAGGGTACTATGGCTACACCTTC.